The 26 T cell receptor beta chains below all came from one sample that was sequenced in a study of siplizumab effects on memory and regulatory T cells. Clones were read by immunoSEQ multiplex PCR, and TCRdb kept only the in-frame ones, dropping some. The sample includes some 110,000 clones, roughly 94% of them seen just once. Material: non-Treg CD4+ T cells sorted from blood. Receptors originate from a human donor in good health.

The chain couples TRBV27 to TRBJ1-1; 7 positions match TRBD1. The V and J ends lost 3 bases and 1 base, in that order; junction bases with no gene match: 5. The germline CDR1 and CDR2 sequences are MNHEY and SMNVEV (reference sequence). This CDR3 is built from 15 residues. This CDR3 reads CASSFRGGTNTEAFF. The CDR3 DNA follows: TGTGCCAGCAGTTTCAGGGGGGGGACGAACACTGAAGCTTTCTTT.

This sequence joins TRBV5-4 and TRBJ1-1, with D perhaps TRBD1 (5 bases). The V and J ends lost 6 bases and 3 bases respectively, with 18 bases between them. Germline V gene lookup returns CDR1 SGHNT and CDR2 YYREEE (reference sequence). The CDR3 spans 15 residues. DNA of the CDR3: TGTGCCAGCACCCCGGGACCGGGGCGGGACACTGAAGCTTTCTTT. The encoded protein is CASTPGPGRDTEAFF.

This chain links TRBV4-1 with TRBJ2-5, with 7 bases matching TRBD1. The CDR3 sequence is 14 residues long. Germline-derived CDR1 and CDR2 are MGHRA and YSYEKL. V lost 5 bases to trimming and J lost 1 base; unmatched junction nucleotides: 4. CDR3 residues: CASSIGTVQETQYF. DNA of the CDR3: TGCGCCAGCAGCATCGGGACAGTCCAAGAGACCCAGTACTTC.

This clone has only one observation. V gene TRBV5-4 combines with J gene TRBJ2-2, with D perhaps TRBD2 (5 bases). Trimming cost V 4 bases and J 4 bases, with 17 bases left between them. The germline V gene encodes CDR1 SGHNT and CDR2 YYREEE (reference sequence). This CDR3 has 16 residues. The CDR3 DNA reads TGTGCCAGCAGCCCCGGGCCCGGGAAGAGCACCGGGGAGCTGTTTTTT. Amino acid sequence: CASSPGPGKSTGELFF.

This rearrangement joins TRBV6-5 to TRBJ1-2; 8 nucleotides align to TRBD1. There are 15 residues in the CDR3. The ends lost 6 bases at V and 4 bases at J; junction bases unmatched: 10. Germline lookup yields CDR1 MNHEY and CDR2 SVGAGI. The CDR3 DNA follows: TGTGCCAGCAGGCCCTCGACAGGGGAGACCTATGGCTACACCTTC. Its protein product is CASRPSTGETYGYTF.

The rearrangement joins TRBV18 to TRBJ2-7; D ambiguous. This CDR3 has 14 residues. V gave up 6 bases and J gave up 2 bases, with 14 bases separating them. Germline CDR1 KGHSH, CDR2 LQKENI. CDR3 bases: TGTGCCAGCTCTCGTAGGACGGATACCTACGAGCAGTACTTC. As protein: CASSRRTDTYEQYF.

The rearrangement links TRBV4-1 to TRBJ1-5, with a tentative D call TRBD1 (6 bases). Germline V gene sequence: CDR1 MGHRA, CDR2 YSYEKL. The V and J ends lost 0 bases and 8 bases respectively, with 14 bases between them. This CDR3 region has 15 residues. CDR3 residues: CASSQDNRDREPQHF. Here the CDR3 DNA reads TGCGCCAGCAGCCAAGACAACAGGGACCGAGAGCCCCAGCATTTT.

This clone came up once. The rearrangement uses TRBV9 and TRBJ1-2, with 7 bases matching TRBD1. V shed 5 bases and J 7 bases; nucleotides not matched to a gene: 5. Germline CDR1 and CDR2: SGDLS and YYNGEE. CDR3 length: 12 residues. The CDR3 is CASSSTGAGYTF. CDR3 coding DNA: TGTGCCAGCAGTTCCACAGGGGCTGGCTACACCTTC.

The chain recombines TRBV13 with TRBJ2-2, with 8 bases fitting TRBD2. The CDR3 loop spans 17 amino acids. Germline CDR1 and CDR2: PRHDT and FYEKMQ (reference sequence). With 3 bases clipped from V and 1 base from J, the junction kept 7 bases outside the gene matches. The CDR3 here is CASSFRTSFGNTGELFF. CDR3 DNA: TGTGCCAGCAGCTTCCGGACTAGCTTCGGGAACACCGGGGAGCTGTTTTTT.

J is TRBJ2-7 and V is TRBV18; TRBD2 agrees at 7 bases. V lost 2 bases and J lost 2; bases outside the gene matches: 6. This CDR3 contains 15 residues. CDR1 KGHSH and CDR2 LQKENI come from the germline V gene. The CDR3 here is CASSPGQGGTYEQYF. The DNA of the CDR3 is TGTGCCAGCTCACCAGGGCAGGGAGGGACCTACGAGCAGTACTTC. The complete variable domain, with remaining parts taken from reference TRBV18 and TRBJ2-7, reads NAGVMQNPRHLVRRRGQEARLRCSPMKGHSHVYWYRQLPEEGLKFMVYLQKENIIDESGMPKERFSAEFPKEGPSILRIQQVVRGDSAAYFCASSPGQGGTYEQYFGPGTRLTVT.

Notes on this clone: Other DNA sequences from this sample encode an identical CDR3 as well. The V and J genes are TRBV5-1 and TRBJ1-2, with TRBD1 identical over 7 bases. The V and J ends lost 0 bases and 2 bases, in that order; junction bases with no gene match: 4. Germline loops: CDR1 SGHRS, CDR2 YFSETQ. The CDR3 covers 15 residues. The CDR3 region has the DNA TGCGCCAGCAGCTTGGGGGGGACAGCGAACTATGGCTACACCTTC. Protein sequence: CASSLGGTANYGYTF.

The gene calls are TRBV7-8 and TRBJ2-7; 11 nucleotides match TRBD1. J lost 3 bases, V lost 5 bases, and 6 bases had no gene match. The germline V gene encodes CDR1 SGHVS and CDR2 FQNEAQ. This CDR3 spans 15 amino acids. The CDR3 sequence: CASSMTGTGGYEQYF. In DNA, the CDR3 is TGTGCCAGCAGCATGACCGGGACAGGGGGCTACGAGCAGTACTTC.

The chain combines TRBV19 with TRBJ1-1, with a weak D call TRBD1 (5 bases). Germline V gene lookup returns CDR1 LNHDA and CDR2 SQIVND (reference sequence). The CDR3 is made up of 14 amino acids. V was pared by 5 bases and J by 1 base, with 11 bases between. CDR3 sequence reads: CASSSPGTNTEAFF. The CDR3 nucleotides read TGTGCCAGTAGTTCTCCCGGGACGAACACTGAAGCTTTCTTT.

The chain combines TRBV5-4 with TRBJ2-5; no firm D call. Germline V gene data show CDR1 as SGHNT and CDR2 as YYREEE (reference sequence). Trimming cost V 10 bases and J 3 bases, with 19 bases left between them. The CDR3 extends over 14 amino acids. DNA for the CDR3: TGTGCCTGCTTCGGGTCGAATAGTAAAGAGACCCAGTACTTC. Translated, it gives CACFGSNSKETQYF.

V usage is TRBV6-1 and J usage is TRBJ2-7; D not resolved. V lost 6 bases, J lost 0 bases, and 6 bases lay in between. The CDR3 runs to 12 residues. Germline loops: CDR1 MNHNS, CDR2 SASEGT. CDR3 sequence: CASSPYSYEQYF. Written as DNA, the CDR3 is TGTGCCAGCAGCCCGTACTCCTACGAGCAGTACTTC.

V usage is TRBV6-5 and J usage is TRBJ2-1; D remains ambiguous. CDR3 size: 13 residues. Trimming took off 7 bases at V and 14 bases at J, with 21 bases between the two ends. In germline, CDR1 is MNHEY, CDR2 SVGAGI. CDR3 loop: CASNLKGNTREFF. The CDR3 DNA reads TGTGCCAGCAATTTAAAGGGAAATACGCGCGAGTTCTTC.

V is TRBV7-6 and J is TRBJ2-7; 8 bases are shared with TRBD2. CDR3 size: 15 residues. The V and J ends lost 6 bases and 5 bases, in that order; junction bases with no gene match: 12. Germline V gives CDR1 SGHVS, CDR2 FNYEAQ. CDR3: CASSFYSGKGNEQYF. DNA for the CDR3: TGTGCCAGCAGTTTTTATAGCGGGAAGGGGAACGAGCAGTACTTC.

This clone has only one observation. The CDR3 spells CASSLETNLRGEYGYTF. DNA of the CDR3: TGCGCCAGCAGCTTGGAAACCAATCTTAGAGGGGAATATGGCTACACCTTC. The rearrangement joins TRBV5-1 to TRBJ1-2, with D perhaps TRBD1 (5 bases). This CDR3 comprises 17 residues. V lost 0 bases to trimming and J lost 5 bases, with 20 bases between them. Germline CDR1 reads SGHRS; CDR2 reads YFSETQ.

V gene TRBV5-1 combines with J gene TRBJ1-2, with 7 bases lining up with TRBD1. Looked up from germline, CDR1 is SGHRS and CDR2 is YFSETQ. The ends lost 4 bases at V and 4 bases at J; junction bases unmatched: 7. This CDR3 region has 14 residues. The CDR3 DNA sequence: TGCGCCAGCAGCCCGGAGGGGGCCCTCTATGGCTACACCTTC. Its protein product is CASSPEGALYGYTF.

The rearrangement joins TRBV7-9 to TRBJ2-6, with D perhaps TRBD1 (6 bases). Trimming removed 3 bases at V and 2 bases at J, with 11 bases between. The CDR3 length is 16 residues. CDR1 is SEHNR and CDR2 is FQNEAQ in the germline V gene (reference sequence). The CDR3 DNA follows: TGTGCCAGCAGCTTTCCTCAGGGGACTGGGGCCAACGTCCTGACTTTC. Its protein is CASSFPQGTGANVLTF.

As concerns this clone: This sample includes further DNA sequences coding for the same CDR3. The chain employs TRBV2 and TRBJ2-7, with no clear D. This CDR3 comprises 14 residues. Germline V gene sequence: CDR1 SNHLY, CDR2 FYNNEI. V lost 7 bases, J lost 1 base, and 14 bases lay in between. CDR3 residues: CASIPLAASYEQYF. The CDR3 region has the DNA TGTGCCAGCATCCCTTTGGCGGCATCCTACGAGCAGTACTTC.

This chain uses TRBV25-1 with TRBJ2-1; D is possibly TRBD2 (5 bases). This CDR3 region has 14 residues. Germline lookup yields CDR1 MGHDK and CDR2 SYGVNS. The V end was cut by 1 base, the J end by 4 bases, with 8 bases between. The CDR3: CASSESRVYNEQFF. In DNA form, the CDR3 reads TGTGCCAGCAGTGAATCGCGGGTATACAATGAGCAGTTCTTC.

The chain couples TRBV4-1 to TRBJ1-1; unclear D gene. CDR1 MGHRA and CDR2 YSYEKL come from the germline V gene. This CDR3 region has 16 residues. Trimming took 1 base from V and 1 from J, leaving 13 bases between them. The CDR3 here is CASSQGSGLANTEAFF. The CDR3 DNA sequence: TGCGCCAGCAGCCAAGGGTCCGGACTCGCGAACACTGAAGCTTTCTTT.

The DNA of the CDR3 is TGTGCCAGTAGTAAACAGGGTAACTATGGCTACACCTTC. Protein sequence: CASSKQGNYGYTF. This chain links TRBV19 with TRBJ1-2; tentative D call: TRBD1 (6 bases). Looked up from germline, CDR1 is LNHDA and CDR2 is SQIVND (reference sequence). The CDR3 contains 13 residues. V was cut by 4 bases and J by 1 base, with 7 bases left in between.

The chain carries TRBV7-8 and TRBJ1-3; no firm D call. The V end was cut by 4 bases, the J end by 0 bases, with 10 bases between. This CDR3 has 15 amino acids. Germline V lookup: CDR1 SGHVS, CDR2 FQNEAQ. In DNA, the CDR3 is TGTGCCAGCAGCTCCGGTCCGTTCTCTGGAAACACCATATATTTT. As protein: CASSSGPFSGNTIYF.

The chain combines TRBV7-2 with TRBJ2-1; 9 positions agree with TRBD2. The CDR3 loop spans 15 amino acids. In germline, CDR1 is SGHTA, CDR2 FQGNSA. V trimming: 5 bases; J trimming: 4 bases; junction bases outside the gene matches: 6. CDR3 amino acids: CASSATSGLYNEQFF. The DNA of the CDR3 is TGTGCCAGCAGCGCGACTAGCGGACTATACAATGAGCAGTTCTTC.